This T cell receptor beta chain is drawn from a study of follicular helper T cells after annual influenza vaccination. The wider study: Across the 2013-2014, 2014-2015 and 2015-2016 vaccination seasons, some subjects were resampled. Notes on the study in general: Day 7 ICOS+CD38+ clones were most often found later in ICOS-CD38- cTfh cells. Change in circulating plasmablasts correlated with ICOS+CD38+ cTfh clonality change.

Time point noted: 2015-2016 season, pre-vaccination. Adults were given seasonal inactivated influenza vaccine, and blood CD4 subsets were sorted before and after vaccination. Worth noting for this clone: Its antigen remains unknown.

Measured with immunoSEQ multiplex PCR; TCRdb has only the in-frame clones, and not every one. The table lists about 5,600 clones, nearly 85% of them singletons, with less than 0.75% in the top ten. This receptor was obtained from an adult who received the influenza vaccine. The source was CXCR5- memory CD4+ T cells sorted from blood, collected on the day of influenza vaccination.

This CDR3 reads CAIKGQIYNSPLHF. The CDR3 nucleotides read TGTGCCATCAAGGGACAGATTTATAATTCACCCCTCCACTTT. The chain links TRBV10-3 to TRBJ1-6, with 7 nucleotides matching TRBD1. The V gene end was trimmed by 7 bases and the J gene end by 4 bases; junction bases not matched to a gene: 4. Germline V CDR1 and CDR2: ENHRY, SYGVKD. The CDR3 totals 14 residues.